One sample yielded the 28 T cell receptor beta chains listed below, sequenced in a study of T cells in Graves' hyperthyroidism and ophthalmopathy. Researchers took RNA transcripts and amplified the TCR beta CDR3 regions from them. The study used the HTBI primer set for a first-round RT-PCR of the TCR CDR3. One entry per CDR3 protein results from TCRdb running MiXCR on the multiplex PCR reads. The table shows hundreds of thousands of distinct CDR3 sequences, with about 17% occurring only once. Source material: blood. The source is a woman between 25 and 40 years old with Graves' hyperthyroidism.

The chain combines TRBV29-1 with TRBJ2-5; 11 positions agree with TRBD1. The CDR3 is 12 residues long. Germline CDR1 reads SQVTM; CDR2 reads ANQGSEA. V lost 6 bases and J lost 12; bases outside the gene matches: 9. CDR3 sequence (DNA): TGCAGCGTCCTGGACAGGGGGCCGGGGGAGTACTTC. Amino acid sequence: CSVLDRGPGEYF.

In this sample, this clonotype turned up many times. The chain couples TRBV28 to TRBJ2-7; 9 nucleotides agree with TRBD2. CDR3 length: 15 amino acids. Germline trimming cut 2 bases from V and 6 bases from J; bases unmatched to any gene: 8. Germline V gene sequence: CDR1 MDHEN, CDR2 SYDVKM. The CDR3 sequence is CASSLLRREGGEQYF. The CDR3 nucleotides are TGTGCCAGCAGTTTACTTAGGCGGGAGGGTGGCGAGCAGTACTTC.

This clonotype was detected a few times. This chain links TRBV5-5 with TRBJ1-2; D gene unclear. The germline V gene encodes CDR1 SGHKS and CDR2 YYEKEE (reference sequence). The CDR3 loop spans 14 amino acids. Between the trimmed V and J ends, which lost 3 bases and 4 bases, there was a span of 13 bases. CDR3 coding DNA: TGTGCCAGCAGCTCCCTTCAGAGCTTCTATGGCTACACCTTC. This sequence encodes CASSSLQSFYGYTF.

The sample holds many counts of this clonotype. The V call is TRBV20-1, the J call TRBJ2-3, with D perhaps given as TRBD1 or TRBD2 (5 bases each). This CDR3 comprises 16 residues. The V end was cut by 1 base, the J end by 1 base, with 15 bases between. Germline CDR1 DFQATT, CDR2 SNEGSKA (reference sequence). The DNA for the CDR3 is TGCAGTGCTAGAGTTGAGAGGGGCAGGGGCACAGATACGCAGTATTTT. As protein: CSARVERGRGTDTQYF.

The chain employs TRBV28 and TRBJ2-5; TRBD2 matches at 9 bases. J gave up 4 bases and V 6 bases, and 9 bases lay outside the gene matches. The CDR3 consists of 15 residues. CDR1 MDHEN and CDR2 SYDVKM come from the germline V gene. CDR3 nucleotide sequence: TGTGCCAGCAGCCTAGCGGGACGAGTGGGAGAGACCCAGTACTTC. Translated, it gives CASSLAGRVGETQYF.

This clonotype has ten or more counts. This rearrangement joins TRBV6-1 to TRBJ2-3, with 8 bases identical to TRBD1. Trimming removed 5 bases from V and 2 bases from J; junction bases left unmatched: 12. The CDR3 runs to 17 residues. Germline V gene sequence: CDR1 MNHNS, CDR2 SASEGT. This chain's CDR3 is CASSPTPDRVVTDTQYF. CDR3 in DNA: TGTGCCAGCAGTCCAACGCCGGACAGGGTGGTCACAGATACGCAGTATTTT.

This clonotype showed up many times. The chain joins TRBV18 to TRBJ1-1, with TRBD1 as a possible D gene (6 bases). The CDR3 runs 14 residues. The V gene lost 6 bases and the J gene lost 4 bases, with 15 bases spanning the gap. Per germline, CDR1 KGHSH and CDR2 LQKENI. CDR3 region: CASSQDRGGTEAFF. The CDR3 DNA reads as TGTGCCAGCTCTCAGGACAGAGGTGGCACTGAAGCTTTCTTT. The variable domain in full, completed from reference TRBV18 and TRBJ1-1, reads NAGVMQNPRHLVRRRGQEARLRCSPMKGHSHVYWYRQLPEEGLKFMVYLQKENIIDESGMPKERFSAEFPKEGPSILRIQQVVRGDSAAYFCASSQDRGGTEAFFGQGTRLTVV.

This clonotype was found many times. The rearrangement links TRBV5-5 to TRBJ1-2; tentative D call: TRBD1 (5 bases). The CDR3 sequence is 16 residues long. The V end lost 4 bases, the J end lost 9 bases, and 25 bases lay between the germline ends. Germline lookup yields CDR1 SGHKS and CDR2 YYEKEE (reference sequence). The CDR3 DNA follows: TGTGCCAGCAGCCCCTTCGGGGGGAAGGATCCCCAGAGCTACACCTTC. Protein sequence: CASSPFGGKDPQSYTF.

The chain combines TRBV25-1 with TRBJ1-2; TRBD1 aligns across 8 bases. CDR1 and CDR2 (germline): MGHDK, SYGVNS. V lost 3 bases and J lost 6; bases outside the gene matches: 9. This CDR3 has 15 residues. CDR3 sequence: CASSDPAGGTDGYTF. DNA of the CDR3: TGTGCCAGCAGTGACCCCGCAGGGGGCACCGATGGCTACACCTTC.

The gene calls are TRBV6-5 and TRBJ2-7; TRBD2 agrees at 9 bases. The V and J ends lost 2 bases and 2 bases, in that order; junction bases with no gene match: 7. Per germline, CDR1 MNHEY and CDR2 SVGAGI. The CDR3 has 16 amino acids. CDR3 DNA sequence: TGTGCCAGCAGTTACCTTGCGGGAGGGACGGCCTACGAGCAGTACTTC. Amino acids: CASSYLAGGTAYEQYF.

This clonotype was seen ten or more times. This chain joins TRBV7-2 and TRBJ2-7; 7 bases fit TRBD1. CDR3 size: 14 residues. Trimming took 2 bases from V and 0 from J; bases not matched to a gene: 1. Germline V gene lookup returns CDR1 SGHTA and CDR2 FQGNSA. The CDR3 nucleotides read TGTGCCAGCAGCTTACAGGGGGACTCCTACGAGCAGTACTTC. Its protein is CASSLQGDSYEQYF.

In its sample, this clonotype was seen once. The genes are TRBV7-8 and TRBJ2-7, with no clear D. CDR1 is SGHVS, CDR2 FQNEAQ, per germline. There are 15 residues in the CDR3. Trimming stripped 0 bases from V and 2 bases from J, with 11 bases between. The CDR3 nucleotides read TGTGCCAGCAGCTTAGCGCCGGACGTCGCCTACGAGCAGTACTTC. It encodes CASSLAPDVAYEQYF.

This clonotype was seen only a few times. The genes are TRBV9 and TRBJ2-1; no reliable D call. The CDR3 extends over 16 amino acids. Trimming took off 0 bases at V and 0 bases at J, with 10 bases between the two ends. Germline-derived CDR1 and CDR2 are SGDLS and YYNGEE. The DNA of the CDR3 is TGTGCCAGCAGCGTAGTATGGGATAGCTCCTACAATGAGCAGTTCTTC. Amino acids: CASSVVWDSSYNEQFF.

This clonotype occurred many times. J is TRBJ1-1 and V is TRBV6-1, with 7 bases fitting TRBD1. The V segment lost 6 bases and the J segment 5 bases; nucleotides outside the gene matches: 6. This CDR3 contains 13 residues. Germline CDR1 MNHNS, CDR2 SASEGT. The CDR3 DNA is TGTGCCAGCAGACACAGGGGTGGGACTGAAGCTTTCTTT. This gives the protein CASRHRGGTEAFF.

This clonotype was seen only a few times. This chain joins TRBV5-1 and TRBJ1-4; D gene ambiguous. Germline CDR1 and CDR2: SGHRS and YFSETQ. The CDR3 has 14 amino acids. V shed 1 base and J shed 5 bases, with 9 bases lying between them. CDR3 region: CASSLSVKNEKLFF. In nucleotides, the CDR3 is TGCGCCAGCAGCTTGAGTGTCAAGAATGAAAAACTGTTTTTT. Filled out from reference TRBV5-1 and TRBJ1-4, the complete variable domain reads KAGVTQTPRYLIKTRGQQVTLSCSPISGHRSVSWYQQTPGQGLQFLFEYFSETQRNKGNFPGRFSGRQFSNSRSEMNVSTLELGDSALYLCASSLSVKNEKLFFGSGTQLSVL.

This clonotype showed up just a few times. This chain uses TRBV7-2 with TRBJ2-2; D may be TRBD2 (5 bases). Trimming shortened V by 5 bases and J by 4 bases, and 17 bases separated the two germline ends. This CDR3 is built from 16 residues. Germline CDR1 reads SGHTA; CDR2 reads FQGNSA. This chain's CDR3 is CASSRRKQVPTGELFF. CDR3 nucleotides: TGTGCCAGCAGCCGGAGGAAACAAGTGCCCACCGGGGAGCTGTTTTTT. Filled out from reference TRBV7-2 and TRBJ2-2, the complete variable domain reads GAGVSQSPSNKVTEKGKDVELRCDPISGHTALYWYRQSLGQGLEFLIYFQGNSAPDKSGLPSDRFSAERTGGSVSTLTIQRTQQEDSAVYLCASSRRKQVPTGELFFGEGSRLTVL.

The V call is TRBV27, the J call TRBJ2-7, with D perhaps matching TRBD2 (6 bases). CDR3 length: 16 residues. Trimming pared 5 bases from V and 2 bases from J, leaving 19 bases between. CDR1 and CDR2 from the germline V gene are MNHEY and SMNVEV (reference sequence). The CDR3 region has the DNA TGTGCCAGCAGTGGAAAGTGGGTGGCGGGGACCTACGAGCAGTACTTC. This gives the protein CASSGKWVAGTYEQYF.

This clonotype was counted a few times. With a much larger clone just one base away, this may be a read error. The J gene is TRBJ2-1, the V gene TRBV5-1; 11 bases line up with TRBD2. Losses at the gene ends were 4 bases for V and 9 bases for J; bases not matched to a gene: 12. The CDR3 contains 16 residues. The V gene's germline CDR1 is SGHRS and CDR2 YFSETQ. The CDR3 nucleotides read TGCGCCAGCAGCGGAGGTGGACTAGCGGGTACTGGTGAGCAGTTCTTC. This encodes CASSGGGLAGTGEQFF.

This clonotype was recorded many times. The V call is TRBV28, the J call TRBJ1-1, with 7 bases identical to TRBD1. Germline assignment: CDR1 MDHEN and CDR2 SYDVKM. This CDR3 comprises 14 residues. Trimming at V came to 6 bases and at J to 0 bases, leaving 4 bases not matched to a gene. DNA for the CDR3: TGTGCCAGCAGGGGAGGGGGCTTGAACACTGAAGCTTTCTTT. Translation: CASRGGGLNTEAFF.

The gene calls are TRBV20-1 and TRBJ2-5; 11 nucleotides line up with TRBD1. The germline V gene has CDR1 DFQATT and CDR2 SNEGSKA (reference sequence). The junction had 9 bases not matched to a gene; V was cut back by 2 bases and J by 4 bases. This CDR3 is built from 16 residues. As DNA, the CDR3 is TGCAGTGCTAGACATCCGGACAGGGGGCGAGGAGAGACCCAGTACTTC. Its protein is CSARHPDRGRGETQYF.

Many counts were recorded for this clonotype. The genes are TRBV11-2 and TRBJ2-7; D may be TRBD1 (7 bases). This CDR3 spans 14 amino acids. V was clipped by 5 bases and J by 6 bases, with 17 bases between them. CDR1 and CDR2 (germline): SGHAT, FQNNGV. CDR3 in amino acids: CASSEQGLAFEQYF. The CDR3 bases are TGTGCCAGCAGCGAACAGGGGCTAGCGTTCGAGCAGTACTTC.

This clonotype was recorded a few times. The V and J genes are TRBV9 and TRBJ2-5; D not resolved. Trimming removed 0 bases at V and 2 bases at J, with 8 bases between. CDR1 is SGDLS and CDR2 is YYNGEE in the germline V gene. CDR3 size: 14 residues. In DNA form, the CDR3 reads TGTGCCAGCAGCGTAGACTGGGATCAAGAGACCCAGTACTTC. It yields the protein CASSVDWDQETQYF.

This clonotype was observed at least ten times. V usage is TRBV28 and J usage is TRBJ2-3; 14 bases align to TRBD2. V lost 8 bases and J lost 1; bases outside the gene matches: 5. The CDR3 is made up of 16 amino acids. Germline V gene lookup returns CDR1 MDHEN and CDR2 SYDVKM. CDR3 in amino acids: CASGAGLAGGTDTQYF. The CDR3 DNA reads as TGTGCCAGCGGAGCGGGACTAGCGGGGGGCACAGATACGCAGTATTTT.

This clonotype was found many times. This chain links TRBV28 with TRBJ1-1, with no clear D. This CDR3 region has 13 residues. Germline V gene lookup returns CDR1 MDHEN and CDR2 SYDVKM. The V end was cut by 2 bases, the J end by 4 bases, with 8 bases between. This CDR3 is CASSLRQITEAFF. The CDR3 DNA sequence: TGTGCCAGCAGTTTAAGGCAAATCACTGAAGCTTTCTTT.

This clonotype was detected ten times or more. The chain recombines TRBV27 with TRBJ1-1; possibly TRBD1 for D (6 bases). Germline CDR1 reads MNHEY; CDR2 reads SMNVEV (reference sequence). The germline V and J ends were trimmed by 3 bases and 0 bases, with 8 bases remaining between them. This CDR3 comprises 14 residues. The CDR3 reads CASSLSGVNTEAFF. As DNA, the CDR3 is TGTGCCAGCAGTTTGTCAGGGGTGAACACTGAAGCTTTCTTT.

The genes are TRBV6-1 and TRBJ1-4; D is uncertain. The CDR3 covers 13 residues. Trimming left V 5 bases short and J 5 bases short, with 9 bases between. The germline CDR1 and CDR2 sequences are MNHNS and SASEGT. In DNA form, the CDR3 reads TGTGCCAGCAGTTGGGGTTTGAATGAAAAACTGTTTTTT. It encodes CASSWGLNEKLFF.

This clonotype has more than one count but fewer than ten. Here the CDR3 reads CASSYSGADGSQHF. The DNA of the CDR3 is TGTGCCAGCAGTTACTCGGGGGCTGATGGGTCCCAGCATTTT. This rearrangement joins TRBV6-5 to TRBJ1-5; a weak D match, TRBD1 (6 bases). This CDR3 region has 14 residues. Germline V CDR1 and CDR2: MNHEY, SVGAGI. V dropped 0 bases and J dropped 11 bases, with 14 bases sitting between them.

This clonotype turned up a few times. This chain uses TRBV6-5 with TRBJ2-1; D is uncertain. V dropped 0 bases and J dropped 5 bases, with 11 bases sitting between them. Germline CDR1 MNHEY, CDR2 SVGAGI. This CDR3 region has 15 residues. This CDR3 reads CASSYSSDRDNEQFF. CDR3 bases: TGTGCCAGCAGTTACTCGAGTGATAGAGACAATGAGCAGTTCTTC.